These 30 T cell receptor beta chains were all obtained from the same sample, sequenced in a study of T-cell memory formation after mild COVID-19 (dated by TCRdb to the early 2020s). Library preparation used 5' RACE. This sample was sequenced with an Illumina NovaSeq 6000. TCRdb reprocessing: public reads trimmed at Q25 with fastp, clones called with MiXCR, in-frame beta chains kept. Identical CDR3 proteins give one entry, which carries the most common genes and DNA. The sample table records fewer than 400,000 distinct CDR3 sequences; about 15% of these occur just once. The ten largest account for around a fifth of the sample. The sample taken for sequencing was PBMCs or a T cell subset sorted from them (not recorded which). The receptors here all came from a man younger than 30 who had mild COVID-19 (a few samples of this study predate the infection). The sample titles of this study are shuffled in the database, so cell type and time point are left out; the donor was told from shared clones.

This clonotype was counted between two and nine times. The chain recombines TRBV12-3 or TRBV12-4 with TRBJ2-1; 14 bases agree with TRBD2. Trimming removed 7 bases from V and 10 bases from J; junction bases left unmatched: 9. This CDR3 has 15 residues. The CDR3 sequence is CASTLTSGGAGEQFF. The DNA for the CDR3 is TGTGCCAGCACCCTGACTAGCGGGGGGGCAGGCGAGCAGTTCTTC.

CDR3 sequence reads: CSASVGLRTDTQYF. CDR3 nucleotide sequence: TGCAGTGCTAGTGTTGGACTACGCACAGATACGCAGTATTTT. The chain couples TRBV20-1 to TRBJ2-3; TRBD2 might be the D (6 bases). This CDR3 comprises 14 residues. Trimming cost V 3 bases and J 1 base, with 11 bases left between them. The germline gives CDR1 DFQATT, CDR2 SNEGSKA (reference sequence).

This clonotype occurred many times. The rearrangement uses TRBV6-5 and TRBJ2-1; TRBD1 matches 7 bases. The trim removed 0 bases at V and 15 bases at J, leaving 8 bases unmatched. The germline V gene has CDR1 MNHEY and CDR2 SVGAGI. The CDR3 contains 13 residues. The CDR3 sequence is CASSYSGTEGRFF. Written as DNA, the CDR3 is TGTGCCAGCAGTTACTCGGGGACAGAAGGCCGGTTCTTC.

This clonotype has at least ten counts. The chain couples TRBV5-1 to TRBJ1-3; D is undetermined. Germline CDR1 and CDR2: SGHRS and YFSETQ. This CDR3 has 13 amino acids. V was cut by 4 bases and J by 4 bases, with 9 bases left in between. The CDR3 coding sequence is TGCGCCAGCAGCCCGCCGGGGGGAAACACCATATATTTT. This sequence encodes CASSPPGGNTIYF.

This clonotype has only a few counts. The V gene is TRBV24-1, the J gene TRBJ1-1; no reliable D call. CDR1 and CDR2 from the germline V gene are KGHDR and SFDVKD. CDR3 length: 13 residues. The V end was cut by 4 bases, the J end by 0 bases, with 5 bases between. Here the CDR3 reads CATSETLNTEAFF. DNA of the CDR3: TGTGCCACCAGTGAAACATTGAACACTGAAGCTTTCTTT.

CDR3 sequence: CASSLERYYGYTF. The CDR3 DNA reads as TGTGCCAGCAGCTTAGAGCGGTACTATGGCTACACCTTC. This chain joins TRBV7-2 and TRBJ1-2; no firm D call. From germline, CDR1 is SGHTA and CDR2 FQGNSA. V lost 1 base and J lost 3, with 6 bases in between. CDR3 size: 13 residues.

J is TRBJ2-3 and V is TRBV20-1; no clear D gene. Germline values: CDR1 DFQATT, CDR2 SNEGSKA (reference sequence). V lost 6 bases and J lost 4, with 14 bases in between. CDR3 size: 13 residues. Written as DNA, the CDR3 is TGCAGTGCCGAGATGGGGTATCCAGATACGCAGTATTTT. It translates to CSAEMGYPDTQYF.

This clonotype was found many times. The chain's CDR3 is CASSLAPPAFMNTEAFF. In DNA, the CDR3 is TGTGCCAGCAGCTTAGCCCCCCCAGCCTTTATGAACACTGAAGCTTTCTTT. This chain joins TRBV7-9 and TRBJ1-1; D is uncertain. Germline V CDR1 and CDR2: SEHNR, FQNEAQ (reference sequence). The CDR3 is 17 amino acids. Trimming removed 0 bases from V and 0 bases from J, with 14 bases in between.

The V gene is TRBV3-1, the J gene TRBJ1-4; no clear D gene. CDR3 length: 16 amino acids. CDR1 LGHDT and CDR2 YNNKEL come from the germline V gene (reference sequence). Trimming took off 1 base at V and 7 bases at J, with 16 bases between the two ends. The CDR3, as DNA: TGTGCCAGCAGCCAAGGAGCTGGACCTGGAGGTGAAAAACTGTTTTTT. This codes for CASSQGAGPGGEKLFF.

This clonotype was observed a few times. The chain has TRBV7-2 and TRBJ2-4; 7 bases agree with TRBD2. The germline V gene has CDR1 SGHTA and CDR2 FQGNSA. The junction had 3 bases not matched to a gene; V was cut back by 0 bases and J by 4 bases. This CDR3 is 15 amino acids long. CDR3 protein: CASSLAGTKKNIQYF. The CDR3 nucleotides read TGTGCCAGCAGCTTAGCCGGGACTAAAAAAAACATTCAGTACTTC.

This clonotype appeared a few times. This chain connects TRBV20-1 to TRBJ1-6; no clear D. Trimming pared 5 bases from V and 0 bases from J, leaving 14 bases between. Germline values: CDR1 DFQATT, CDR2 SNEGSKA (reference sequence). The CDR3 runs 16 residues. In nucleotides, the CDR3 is TGCAGTGCTTCCTCCCGACCAAGCTCCTATAATTCACCCCTCCACTTT. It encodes CSASSRPSSYNSPLHF.

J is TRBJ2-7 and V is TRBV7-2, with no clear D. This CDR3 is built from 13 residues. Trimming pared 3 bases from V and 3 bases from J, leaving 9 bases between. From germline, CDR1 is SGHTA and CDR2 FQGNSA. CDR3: CASSLGIHYEQYV. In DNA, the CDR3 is TGTGCCAGCAGCTTGGGGATCCACTACGAGCAGTACGTC.

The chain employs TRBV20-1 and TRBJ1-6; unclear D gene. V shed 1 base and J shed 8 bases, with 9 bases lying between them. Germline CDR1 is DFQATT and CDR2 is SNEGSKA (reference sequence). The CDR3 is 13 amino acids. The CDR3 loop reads CSARAVVDSPLHF. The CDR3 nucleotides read TGCAGTGCTAGAGCCGTGGTGGATTCACCCCTCCACTTT.

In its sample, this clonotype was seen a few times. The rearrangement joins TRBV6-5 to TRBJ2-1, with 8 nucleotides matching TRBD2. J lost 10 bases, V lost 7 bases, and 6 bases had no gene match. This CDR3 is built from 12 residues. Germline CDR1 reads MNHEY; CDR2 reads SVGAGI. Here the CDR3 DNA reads TGTGCCAGCAAGCGGGGGATGGAGGAGCAGTTCTTC. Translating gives CASKRGMEEQFF.

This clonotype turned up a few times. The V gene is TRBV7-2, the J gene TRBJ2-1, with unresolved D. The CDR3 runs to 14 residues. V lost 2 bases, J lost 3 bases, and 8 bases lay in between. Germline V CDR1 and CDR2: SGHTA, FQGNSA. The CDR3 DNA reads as TGTGCCAGCAGCTTATGGACGGACTACAATGAGCAGTTCTTC. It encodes CASSLWTDYNEQFF. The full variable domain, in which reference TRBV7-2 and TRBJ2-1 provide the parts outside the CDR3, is GAGVSQSPSNKVTEKGKDVELRCDPISGHTALYWYRQSLGQGLEFLIYFQGNSAPDKSGLPSDRFSAERTGGSVSTLTIQRTQQEDSAVYLCASSLWTDYNEQFFGPGTRLTVL.

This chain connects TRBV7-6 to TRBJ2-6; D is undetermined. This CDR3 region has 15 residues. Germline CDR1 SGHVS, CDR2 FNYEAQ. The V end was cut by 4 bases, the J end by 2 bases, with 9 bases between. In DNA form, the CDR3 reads TGTGCCAGCAGCTCAGACCAAACTGGGGCCAACGTCCTGACTTTC. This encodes CASSSDQTGANVLTF.

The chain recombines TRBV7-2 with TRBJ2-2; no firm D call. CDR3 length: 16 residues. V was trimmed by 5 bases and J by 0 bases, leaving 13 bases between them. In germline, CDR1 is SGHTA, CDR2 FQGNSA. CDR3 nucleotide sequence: TGTGCCAGCAGCCCACGAGAGCACGCGAACACCGGGGAGCTGTTTTTT. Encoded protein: CASSPREHANTGELFF.

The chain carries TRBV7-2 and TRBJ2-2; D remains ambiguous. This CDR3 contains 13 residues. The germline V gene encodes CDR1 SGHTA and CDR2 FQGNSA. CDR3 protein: CAHHKENTGELFF. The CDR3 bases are TGTGCTCACCACAAGGAAAACACCGGGGAGCTGTTTTTT.

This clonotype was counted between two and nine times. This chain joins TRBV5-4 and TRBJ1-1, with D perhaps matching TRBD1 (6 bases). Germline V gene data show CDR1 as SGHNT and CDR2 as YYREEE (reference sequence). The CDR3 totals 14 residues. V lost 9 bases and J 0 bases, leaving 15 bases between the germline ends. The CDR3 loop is CATHRETVNTEAFF. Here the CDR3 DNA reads TGTGCCACTCACAGGGAGACGGTGAACACTGAAGCTTTCTTT.

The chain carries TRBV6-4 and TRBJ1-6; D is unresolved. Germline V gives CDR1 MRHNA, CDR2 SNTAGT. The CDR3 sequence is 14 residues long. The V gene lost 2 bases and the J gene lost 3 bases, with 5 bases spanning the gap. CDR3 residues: CASSDEGYNSPLHF. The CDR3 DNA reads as TGTGCCAGCAGTGACGAGGGCTATAATTCACCCCTCCACTTT.

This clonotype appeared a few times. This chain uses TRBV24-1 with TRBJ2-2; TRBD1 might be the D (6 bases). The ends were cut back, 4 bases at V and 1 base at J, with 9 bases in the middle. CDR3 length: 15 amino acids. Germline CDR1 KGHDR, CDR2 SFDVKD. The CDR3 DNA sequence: TGTGCCACCAGTGACGGACAGTTGAACACCGGGGAGCTGTTTTTT. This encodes CATSDGQLNTGELFF.

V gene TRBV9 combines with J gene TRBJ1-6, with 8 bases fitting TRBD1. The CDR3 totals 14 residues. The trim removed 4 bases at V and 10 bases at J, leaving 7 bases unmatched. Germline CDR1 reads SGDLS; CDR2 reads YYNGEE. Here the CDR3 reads CASSRTGPGSPLHF. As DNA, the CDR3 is TGTGCCAGCAGCCGGACAGGGCCCGGCTCACCCCTCCACTTT.

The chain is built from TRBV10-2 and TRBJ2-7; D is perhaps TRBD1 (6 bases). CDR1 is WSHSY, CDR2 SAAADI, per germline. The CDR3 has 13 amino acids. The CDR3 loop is CATSGQLAYEQYV. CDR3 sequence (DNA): TGCGCCACCAGTGGACAGCTTGCTTACGAGCAGTACGTC.

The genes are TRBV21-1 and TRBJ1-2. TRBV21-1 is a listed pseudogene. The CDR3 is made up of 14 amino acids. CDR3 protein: CASSKVVLDYGYTF. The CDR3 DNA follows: TGTGCCAGCAGCAAAGTGGTCCTCGACTATGGCTACACCTTC.

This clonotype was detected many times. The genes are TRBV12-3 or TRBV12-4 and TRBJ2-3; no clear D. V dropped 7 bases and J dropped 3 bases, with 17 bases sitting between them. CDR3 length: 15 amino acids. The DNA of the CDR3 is TGTGCCAGCACCTCGGACGCCCAGAGGACAGATACGCAGTATTTT. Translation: CASTSDAQRTDTQYF.

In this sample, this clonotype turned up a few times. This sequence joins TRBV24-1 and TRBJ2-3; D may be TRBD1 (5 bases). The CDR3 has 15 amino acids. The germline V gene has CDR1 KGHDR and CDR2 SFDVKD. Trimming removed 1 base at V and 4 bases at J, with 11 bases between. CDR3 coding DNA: TGTGCCACCAGTGATTTAGGGCAGGGTCCAGATACGCAGTATTTT. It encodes CATSDLGQGPDTQYF.

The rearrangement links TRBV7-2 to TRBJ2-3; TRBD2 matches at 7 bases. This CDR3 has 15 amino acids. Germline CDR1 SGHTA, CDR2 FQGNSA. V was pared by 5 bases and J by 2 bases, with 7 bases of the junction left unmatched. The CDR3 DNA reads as TGTGCCAGCAGCAGCCGGCGGGGGAACACAGATACGCAGTATTTT. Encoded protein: CASSSRRGNTDTQYF.

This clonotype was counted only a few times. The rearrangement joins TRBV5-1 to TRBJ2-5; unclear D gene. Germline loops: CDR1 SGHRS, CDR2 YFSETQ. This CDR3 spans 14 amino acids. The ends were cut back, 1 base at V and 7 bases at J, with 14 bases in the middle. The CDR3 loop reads CASSLLVSGATQYF. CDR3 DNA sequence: TGCGCCAGCAGCTTGTTAGTCTCCGGCGCGACCCAGTACTTC. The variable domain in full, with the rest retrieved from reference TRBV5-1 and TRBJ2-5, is KAGVTQTPRYLIKTRGQQVTLSCSPISGHRSVSWYQQTPGQGLQFLFEYFSETQRNKGNFPGRFSGRQFSNSRSEMNVSTLELGDSALYLCASSLLVSGATQYFGPGTRLLVL.

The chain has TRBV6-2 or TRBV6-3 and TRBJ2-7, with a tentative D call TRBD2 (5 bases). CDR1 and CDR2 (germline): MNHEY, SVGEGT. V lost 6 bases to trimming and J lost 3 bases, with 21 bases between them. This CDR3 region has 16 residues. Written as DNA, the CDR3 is TGTGCCAGCAGGCCCCTAGCCCCGGTCTTTGGCTACGAGCAGTACGTC. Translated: CASRPLAPVFGYEQYV.

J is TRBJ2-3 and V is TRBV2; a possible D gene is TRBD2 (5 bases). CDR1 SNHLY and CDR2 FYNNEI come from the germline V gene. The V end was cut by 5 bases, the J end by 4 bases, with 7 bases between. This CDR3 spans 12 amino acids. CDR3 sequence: CASSKRADTQYF. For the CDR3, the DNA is TGTGCCAGCAGTAAGAGGGCAGATACGCAGTATTTT.